These 17 T cell receptor beta chains were sequenced from one sample in a study of T cells in Graves' hyperthyroidism and ophthalmopathy (dated by TCRdb to the late 2010s). Library construction relied on multiplex PCR. This sample was sequenced with an Illumina HiSeq 2000. The TCR beta CDR3 regions were amplified from RNA transcripts. For the first round of RT-PCR on the TCR CDR3, the HTBI primer set was used together with the Qiagen OneStep RT-PCR kit. TCRdb handled the public reads itself, with Q25 trimming in fastp and clone calling in MiXCR, and kept productive beta chains. Rows matching on CDR3 protein sequence are summarized as one entry with the most common DNA and genes. For this sample there are hundreds of thousands of distinct CDR3 sequences; 11% to 15% appear just once. The ten top clones hold more than 4.5% of the sample. Material for sequencing was blood. All receptors derive from a woman between 25 and 40 years old with Graves' hyperthyroidism that later progressed to Graves' ophthalmopathy.

The sample holds many counts of this clonotype. Written as DNA, the CDR3 is TGTGCCAGCAATGGGCCTGGGGGCACTGAAGCTTTCTTT. Protein sequence: CASNGPGGTEAFF. This chain connects TRBV12-3 or TRBV12-4 to TRBJ1-1; maybe TRBD1 (5 bases). The V gene lost 7 bases and the J gene lost 4 bases, with 13 bases spanning the gap. The CDR3 loop spans 13 amino acids.

This clonotype has a count of ten or more. V is TRBV11-2 and J is TRBJ1-4; D gene unclear. The CDR3 sequence is 15 residues long. Germline V lookup: CDR1 SGHAT, CDR2 FQNNGV. Trimming took 1 base from V and 4 from J, leaving 10 bases between them. The CDR3 DNA reads as TGTGCCAGCAGCTTAGGGGCCAGTCGTAATGAAAAACTGTTTTTT. Its translation: CASSLGASRNEKLFF.

The chain recombines TRBV19 with TRBJ2-1, with D hard to call. Trimming left V 3 bases short and J 3 bases short, with 9 bases between. CDR3 size: 14 residues. Germline CDR1 is LNHDA and CDR2 is SQIVND (reference sequence). The CDR3 loop is CASSIPVFYNEQFF. The CDR3 DNA is TGTGCCAGTAGTATTCCTGTGTTCTACAATGAGCAGTTCTTC.

The V gene is TRBV20-1, the J gene TRBJ1-4; weak D call: TRBD1 (6 bases). The germline V and J ends were trimmed by 3 bases and 4 bases, with 15 bases remaining between them. The CDR3 sequence is 15 residues long. Germline CDR1 is DFQATT and CDR2 is SNEGSKA (reference sequence). DNA for the CDR3: TGCAGTGCTAGGGGGGTTTCAGGGGTTAATGAAAAACTGTTTTTT. Translation: CSARGVSGVNEKLFF.

The sample holds many counts of this clonotype. V usage is TRBV3-1 and J usage is TRBJ1-2; 7 bases are a match to TRBD1. V lost 1 base to trimming and J lost 2 bases; unmatched junction nucleotides: 7. The germline V gene encodes CDR1 LGHDT and CDR2 YNNKEL (reference sequence). The CDR3 consists of 16 residues. CDR3 DNA: TGTGCCAGCAGCCAAGTCAGGAACAGGGGAAACTATGGCTACACCTTC. Residues: CASSQVRNRGNYGYTF.

V gene TRBV6-2 or TRBV6-3 combines with J gene TRBJ1-5, with D perhaps TRBD1 (6 bases). The CDR3 runs to 17 residues. Trimming shortened V by 0 bases and J by 2 bases, and 14 bases separated the two germline ends. CDR1 MNHEY and CDR2 SVGEGT come from the germline V gene. The CDR3 loop reads CASSYSSGGFGNQPQHF. The CDR3 bases are TGTGCCAGCAGTTACTCGTCGGGGGGCTTCGGCAATCAGCCCCAGCATTTT.

This clonotype came up many times. V gene TRBV12-3 or TRBV12-4 combines with J gene TRBJ1-1, with 9 bases aligning to TRBD1. V lost 5 bases, J lost 7 bases, and 11 bases stayed unmatched. The CDR3 runs 15 residues. In nucleotides, the CDR3 is TGTGCCAGCAGTGGGGGCGGGACAGGGATTGATGAAGCTTTCTTT. This encodes CASSGGGTGIDEAFF.

As regards this clonotype: A read error may explain this, as a much larger clone is one base away. The chain carries TRBV7-3 and TRBJ2-6; D is unresolved. Germline CDR1 SGHTA, CDR2 FQGTGA. The CDR3 has 18 amino acids. V was trimmed by 1 base and J by 2 bases, leaving 15 bases between them. The CDR3 protein is CASSLIPGTTAGANVLTF. CDR3 in DNA: TGTGCCAGCAGCTTAATCCCGGGCACTACCGCTGGGGCCAACGTCCTGACTTTC.

The gene calls are TRBV6-1 and TRBJ2-1, with 14 bases matching TRBD2. Germline CDR1 MNHNS, CDR2 SASEGT. CDR3 size: 17 residues. V dropped 6 bases and J dropped 2; count of bases not matched to a gene: 6. CDR3 sequence reads: CASRGTSGSGPYNEQFF. CDR3 bases: TGTGCCAGCAGAGGGACTAGCGGGAGCGGCCCCTACAATGAGCAGTTCTTC.

On this clonotype itself: A much larger clone differs from this one at a single base, so this may be a read error. The chain links TRBV28 to TRBJ1-6; TRBD1 aligns across 7 bases. The germline gives CDR1 MDHEN, CDR2 SYDVKM. V was pared by 7 bases and J by 10 bases, with 16 bases of the junction left unmatched. This CDR3 region has 16 residues. CDR3 DNA sequence: TGTGCCAGCACCTCTCGCTCCGGGGCAGGGGGATCACCCCTCCACTTT. Residues: CASTSRSGAGGSPLHF.

This chain connects TRBV3-1 to TRBJ1-4; no definite D call. Between the trimmed V and J ends, which lost 0 bases and 7 bases, there was a span of 0 bases. Germline loops: CDR1 LGHDT, CDR2 YNNKEL (reference sequence). The CDR3 runs 11 residues. CDR3 sequence reads: CASSQDEKLFF. CDR3 nucleotides: TGTGCCAGCAGCCAAGATGAAAAACTGTTTTTT.

This clonotype was observed a few times. The V call is TRBV7-9, the J call TRBJ2-7, with D hard to call. This CDR3 contains 11 residues. Trimming cost V 4 bases and J 7 bases, with 8 bases left between them. The germline V gene encodes CDR1 SEHNR and CDR2 FQNEAQ (reference sequence). CDR3 protein: CASSSLWEQYF. The DNA for the CDR3 is TGTGCCAGCAGCTCCCTGTGGGAGCAGTACTTC. Drawing the rest from reference TRBV7-9 and TRBJ2-7, the complete variable domain is DTGVSQNPRHKITKRGQNVTFRCDPISEHNRLYWYRQTLGQGPEFLTYFQNEAQLEKSRLLSDRFSAERPKGSFSTLEIQRTEQGDSAMYLCASSSLWEQYFGPGTRLTVT.

The chain is built from TRBV4-2 and TRBJ2-7; 8 nucleotides match TRBD1. The germline gives CDR1 LGHNA, CDR2 YNFKEQ. J gave up 3 bases and V 4 bases, and 11 bases lay outside the gene matches. The CDR3 runs to 16 residues. The DNA of the CDR3 is TGTGCCAGCAGCCTCTCCATATGGGGACAGGACTACGAGCAGTACTTC. Protein sequence: CASSLSIWGQDYEQYF.

This clonotype was recorded a few times. CDR3 protein: CASTPVGFSYNEQFF. The CDR3 region has the DNA TGTGCCAGCACCCCCGTAGGATTCTCCTACAATGAGCAGTTCTTC. This chain connects TRBV12-3 or TRBV12-4 to TRBJ2-1; no clear D gene. V was cut by 7 bases and J by 0 bases, with 13 bases left in between. The CDR3 consists of 15 residues.

This clonotype was picked up one time. A clone one base away is much larger, so this may be a read error. The CDR3 loop reads CASTDDSGSVGFSEQFF. The CDR3 DNA sequence: TGTGCCAGCACTGACGATAGCGGGAGTGTCGGGTTCAGTGAGCAGTTCTTC. This rearrangement joins TRBV2 to TRBJ2-1, with 9 bases matching TRBD2. Unmatched junction bases numbered 19, after V lost 7 bases and J lost 9 bases. The CDR3 consists of 17 residues. Germline loops: CDR1 SNHLY, CDR2 FYNNEI. Using reference TRBV2 and TRBJ2-1 for the parts outside the CDR3, the full variable domain is EPEVTQTPSHQVTQMGQEVILRCVPISNHLYFYWYRQILGQKVEFLVSFYNNEISEKSEIFDDQFSVERPDGSNFTLKIRSTKLEDSAMYFCASTDDSGSVGFSEQFFGPGTRLTVL.

V gene TRBV7-9 combines with J gene TRBJ2-7, with 11 bases aligning to TRBD2. The ends lost 1 base at V and 4 bases at J; junction bases unmatched: 6. Germline V gives CDR1 SEHNR, CDR2 FQNEAQ (reference sequence). The CDR3 loop spans 16 amino acids. In DNA, the CDR3 is TGTGCCAGCAGCTTAGTGACTAGCGGGATGGGTTACGAGCAGTACTTC. It encodes CASSLVTSGMGYEQYF.

In this sample, this clonotype turned up a few times. V and J are TRBV5-1 and TRBJ2-7; maybe TRBD2 (6 bases). V lost 4 bases and J lost 4, with 15 bases in between. Germline assignment: CDR1 SGHRS and CDR2 YFSETQ. The CDR3 is 14 amino acids. CDR3 sequence reads: CASSGGGPGYEQYF. The CDR3 DNA is TGCGCCAGCAGCGGCGGAGGGCCGGGATACGAGCAGTACTTC. The whole variable domain, remainder taken from reference TRBV5-1 and TRBJ2-7, is KAGVTQTPRYLIKTRGQQVTLSCSPISGHRSVSWYQQTPGQGLQFLFEYFSETQRNKGNFPGRFSGRQFSNSRSEMNVSTLELGDSALYLCASSGGGPGYEQYFGPGTRLTVT.